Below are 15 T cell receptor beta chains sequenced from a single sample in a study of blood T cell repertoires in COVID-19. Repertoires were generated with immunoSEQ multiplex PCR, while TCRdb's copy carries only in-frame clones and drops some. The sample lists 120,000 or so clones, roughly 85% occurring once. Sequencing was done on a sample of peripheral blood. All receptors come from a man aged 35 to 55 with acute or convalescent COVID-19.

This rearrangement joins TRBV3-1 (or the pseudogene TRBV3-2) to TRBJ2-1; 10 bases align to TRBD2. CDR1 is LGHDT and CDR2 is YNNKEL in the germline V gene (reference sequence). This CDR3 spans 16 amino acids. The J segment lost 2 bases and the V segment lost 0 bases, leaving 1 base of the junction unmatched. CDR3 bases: TGTGCCAGCAGCCAAGATACTAGCGGGGCCTACAATGAGCAGTTCTTC. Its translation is CASSQDTSGAYNEQFF.

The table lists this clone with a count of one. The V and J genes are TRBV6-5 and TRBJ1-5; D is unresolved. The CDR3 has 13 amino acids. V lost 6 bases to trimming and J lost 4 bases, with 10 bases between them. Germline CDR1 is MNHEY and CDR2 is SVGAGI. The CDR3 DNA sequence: TGTGCCAGCAGCCTTGAGAGAAATCAGCCCCAGCATTTT. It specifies CASSLERNQPQHF.

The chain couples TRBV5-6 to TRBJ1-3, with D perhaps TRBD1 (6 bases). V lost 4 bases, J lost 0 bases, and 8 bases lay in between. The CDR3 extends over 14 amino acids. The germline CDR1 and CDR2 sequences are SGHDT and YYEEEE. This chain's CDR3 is CASSGQSSGNTIYF. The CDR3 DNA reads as TGTGCCAGCAGCGGACAGAGCTCTGGAAACACCATATATTTT. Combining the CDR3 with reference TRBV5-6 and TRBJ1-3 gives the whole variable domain DAGVTQSPTHLIKTRGQQVTLRCSPKSGHDTVSWYQQALGQGPQFIFQYYEEEERQRGNFPDRFSGHQFPNYSSELNVNALLLGDSALYLCASSGQSSGNTIYFGEGSWLTVV.

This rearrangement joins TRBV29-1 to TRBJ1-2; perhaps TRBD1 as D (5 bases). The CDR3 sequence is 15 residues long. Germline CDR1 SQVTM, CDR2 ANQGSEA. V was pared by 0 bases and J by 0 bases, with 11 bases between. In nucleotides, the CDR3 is TGCAGCGTTGAAGACAGGGCTCCAGCTAACTATGGCTACACCTTC. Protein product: CSVEDRAPANYGYTF.

The CDR3 nucleotides are TGTGCCAGCAGTTTATCGGGCCTCGGGAGGATAGGGACGGGGAACACCGGGGAGCTGTTTTTT. Residues: CASSLSGLGRIGTGNTGELFF. The chain is built from TRBV27 and TRBJ2-2; 7 bases fit TRBD2. Germline V gene lookup returns CDR1 MNHEY and CDR2 SMNVEV (reference sequence). This CDR3 is 21 amino acids long. V shed 0 bases, J shed 1 base, and the junction held 17 bases outside the gene matches.

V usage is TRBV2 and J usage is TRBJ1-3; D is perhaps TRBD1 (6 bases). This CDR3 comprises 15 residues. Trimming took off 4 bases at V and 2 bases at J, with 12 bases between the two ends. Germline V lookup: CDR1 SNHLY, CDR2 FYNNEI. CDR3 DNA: TGTGCCAGCAGTGCGAACAGGGTAGCTGGAAACACCATATATTTT. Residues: CASSANRVAGNTIYF.

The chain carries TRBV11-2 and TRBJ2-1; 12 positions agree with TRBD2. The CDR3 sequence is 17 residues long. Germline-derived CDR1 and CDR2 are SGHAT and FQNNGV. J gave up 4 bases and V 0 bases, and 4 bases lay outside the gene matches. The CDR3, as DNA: TGTGCCAGCAGCTTAGATCGGCTAGCGGGAGGGTACAATGAGCAGTTCTTC. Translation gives CASSLDRLAGGYNEQFF.

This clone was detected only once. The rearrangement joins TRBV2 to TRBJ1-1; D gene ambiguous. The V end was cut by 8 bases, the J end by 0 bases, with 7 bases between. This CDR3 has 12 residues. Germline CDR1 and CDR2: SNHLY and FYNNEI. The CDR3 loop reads CASVGLNTEAFF. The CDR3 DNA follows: TGTGCCAGCGTCGGGTTGAACACTGAAGCTTTCTTT.

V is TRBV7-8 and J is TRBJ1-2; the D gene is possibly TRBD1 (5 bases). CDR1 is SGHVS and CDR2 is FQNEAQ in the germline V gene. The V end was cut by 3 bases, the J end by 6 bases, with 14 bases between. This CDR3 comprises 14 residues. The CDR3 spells CASSFVGVSDGYTF. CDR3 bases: TGTGCCAGCAGCTTTGTAGGGGTATCGGATGGCTACACCTTC.

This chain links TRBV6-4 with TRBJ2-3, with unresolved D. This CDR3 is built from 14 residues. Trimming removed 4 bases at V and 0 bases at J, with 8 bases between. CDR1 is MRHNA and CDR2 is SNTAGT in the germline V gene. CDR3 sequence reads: CASSALFSTDTQYF. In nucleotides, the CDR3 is TGTGCCAGCAGTGCCCTCTTTAGCACAGATACGCAGTATTTT.

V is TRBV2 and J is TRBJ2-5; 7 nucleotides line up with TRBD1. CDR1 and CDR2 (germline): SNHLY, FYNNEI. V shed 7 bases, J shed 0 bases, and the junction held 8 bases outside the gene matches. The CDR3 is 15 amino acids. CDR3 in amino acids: CASTSGQTYQETQYF. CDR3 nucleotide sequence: TGTGCCAGCACGTCGGGACAGACGTACCAAGAGACCCAGTACTTC.

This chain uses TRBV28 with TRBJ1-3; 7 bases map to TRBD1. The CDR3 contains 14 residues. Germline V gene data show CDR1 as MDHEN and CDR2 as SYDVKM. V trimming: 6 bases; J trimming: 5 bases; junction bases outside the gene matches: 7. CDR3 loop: CASSRGTDRNTIYF. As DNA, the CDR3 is TGTGCCAGCAGCCGAGGGACAGATAGAAACACCATATATTTT.

The CDR3 bases are TGTGCCAGCAGCTTAGGCCAGGGGCAAGCTAACTATGGCTACACCTTC. Its protein product is CASSLGQGQANYGYTF. The rearrangement links TRBV7-2 to TRBJ1-2; the D gene is possibly TRBD1 (6 bases). This CDR3 spans 16 amino acids. Between the trimmed V and J ends, which lost 1 base and 0 bases, there was a span of 12 bases. Germline assignment: CDR1 SGHTA and CDR2 FQGNSA. The full variable domain, with the rest looked up from reference TRBV7-2 and TRBJ1-2, is GAGVSQSPSNKVTEKGKDVELRCDPISGHTALYWYRQSLGQGLEFLIYFQGNSAPDKSGLPSDRFSAERTGGSVSTLTIQRTQQEDSAVYLCASSLGQGQANYGYTFGSGTRLTVV.

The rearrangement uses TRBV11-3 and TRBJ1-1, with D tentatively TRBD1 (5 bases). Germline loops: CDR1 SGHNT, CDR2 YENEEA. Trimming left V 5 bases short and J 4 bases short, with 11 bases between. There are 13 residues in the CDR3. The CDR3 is CASSPTGGTEAFF. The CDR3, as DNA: TGTGCCAGCAGCCCGACGGGGGGCACTGAAGCTTTCTTT.

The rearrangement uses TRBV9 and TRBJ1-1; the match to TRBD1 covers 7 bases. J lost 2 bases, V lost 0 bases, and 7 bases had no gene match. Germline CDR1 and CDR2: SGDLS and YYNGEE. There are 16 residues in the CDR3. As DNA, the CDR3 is TGTGCCAGCAGCGTAGAGGGAGACAGGGATAACACTGAAGCTTTCTTT. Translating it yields CASSVEGDRDNTEAFF.